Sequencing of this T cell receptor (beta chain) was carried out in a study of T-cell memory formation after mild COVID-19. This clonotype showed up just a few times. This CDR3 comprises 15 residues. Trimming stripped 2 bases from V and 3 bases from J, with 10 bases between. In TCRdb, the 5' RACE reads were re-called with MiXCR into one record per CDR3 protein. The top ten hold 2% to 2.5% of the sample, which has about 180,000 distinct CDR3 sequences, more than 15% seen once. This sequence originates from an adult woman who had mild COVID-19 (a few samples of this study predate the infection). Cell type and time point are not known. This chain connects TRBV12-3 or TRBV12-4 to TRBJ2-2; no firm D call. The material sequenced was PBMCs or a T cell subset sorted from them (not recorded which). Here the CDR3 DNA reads TGTGCCAGCAGTTTACTTGGACGGTACACCGGGGAGCTGTTTTTT. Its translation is CASSLLGRYTGELFF.